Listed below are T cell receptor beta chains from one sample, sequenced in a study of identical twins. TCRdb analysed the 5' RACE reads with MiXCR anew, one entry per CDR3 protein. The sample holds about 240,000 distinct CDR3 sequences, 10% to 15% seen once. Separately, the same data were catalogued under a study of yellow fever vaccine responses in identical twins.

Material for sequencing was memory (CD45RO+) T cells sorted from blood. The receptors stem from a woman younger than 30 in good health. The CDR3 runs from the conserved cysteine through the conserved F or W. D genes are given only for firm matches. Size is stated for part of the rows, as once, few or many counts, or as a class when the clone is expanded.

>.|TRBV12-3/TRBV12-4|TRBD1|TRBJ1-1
TGTGCCAGCAGCCGGGACAGTCACTTTTTACTTTATGACACTGAAGCTTTCTTT
CASSRDSHFLLYDTEAFF
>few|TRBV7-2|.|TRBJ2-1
TGTGCCAGCAGCCTACGCACCGCACGCCAGCGCAGATATCCTTACAATGAGCAGTTCTTC
CASSLRTARQRRYPYNEQFF
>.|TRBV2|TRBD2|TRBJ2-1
TGTGCCAGCAGACGTCTAGCGGTCTCCTACAATGAGCAGTTCTTC
CASRRLAVSYNEQFF
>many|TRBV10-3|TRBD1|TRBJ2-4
TGTGCCATCAGTGATAGGACAGGGGGCTCGGTAGCCAAAAACATTCAGTACTTC
CAISDRTGGSVAKNIQYF
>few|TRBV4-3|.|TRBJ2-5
TGCGCCAGCAGCCAAGATCGTCCGCAGGTTGGGGAGACCCAGTACTTC
CASSQDRPQVGETQYF
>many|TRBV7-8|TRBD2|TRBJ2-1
TGTGCCAGCAGCTTCCCCTCAGCGGGGAACAATGAGCAGTTCTTC
CASSFPSAGNNEQFF
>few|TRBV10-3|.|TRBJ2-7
TGTGCCATCAGTGAAATGGAGGGGTCCTACGAGCAGTACTTC
CAISEMEGSYEQYF
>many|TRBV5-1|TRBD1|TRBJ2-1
TGCGCCAGCAGCGCGGGACAGGGGCCAGACAATGAGCAGTTCTTC
CASSAGQGPDNEQFF
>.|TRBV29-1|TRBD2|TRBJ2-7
TGCAGCGTTGAAATGTTGGCTAGCGGCACCTACGAGCAGTACTTC
CSVEMLASGTYEQYF
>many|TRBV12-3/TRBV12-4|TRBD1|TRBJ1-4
TGTGCCAGCAACCCTGGACAGGGTAGCGAAAAACTGTTTTTT
CASNPGQGSEKLFF
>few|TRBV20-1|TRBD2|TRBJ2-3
TGCAGTGCTAGAGACCCCAAGGGGTCGGGGAGGGGCACAGATACGCAGTATTTT
CSARDPKGSGRGTDTQYF
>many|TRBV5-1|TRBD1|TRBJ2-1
TGCGCCAGCAGCTTGGAGACAGGGGGTAGTGAGCAGTTCTTC
CASSLETGGSEQFF
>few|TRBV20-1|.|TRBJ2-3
TGCAGTGCTCCACGTCCTGATACGCAGTATTTT
CSAPRPDTQYF
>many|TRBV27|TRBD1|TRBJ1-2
TGTGCCAGCAGTGACAGGGGTAATGGCTACACCTTC
CASSDRGNGYTF
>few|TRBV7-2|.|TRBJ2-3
TGTGCCAGCAGCTTAGGGGCGAGGCGCACAGATACGCAGTATTTT
CASSLGARRTDTQYF
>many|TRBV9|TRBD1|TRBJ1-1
TGTGCCAGCAGCGGGAAACAGGGGACCACTGAAGCTTTCTTT
CASSGKQGTTEAFF
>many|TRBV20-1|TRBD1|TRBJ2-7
TGCAGTGCTAGATACGGACAGGGTACCTACGAGCAGTACTTC
CSARYGQGTYEQYF
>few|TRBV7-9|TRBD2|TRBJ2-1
TGTGCCAGCAGCCCCCCCCACGGGACTAGCGGGATGAATGAGCAGTTCTTC
CASSPPHGTSGMNEQFF
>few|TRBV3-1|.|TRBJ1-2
TGTGCCAGCAGCCAAGATTCAGGTGGGAGGTATGGCTACACCTTC
CASSQDSGGRYGYTF
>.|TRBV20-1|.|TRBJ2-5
TGCAGTGCTACAGGGGACCAAGAGACCCAGTACTTC
CSATGDQETQYF
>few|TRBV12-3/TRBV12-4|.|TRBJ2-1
TGTGCCAGCAGTTTGGGCGGGCGGACCTTCTACAATGAGCAGTTCTTC
CASSLGGRTFYNEQFF
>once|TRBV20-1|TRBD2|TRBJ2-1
TGCAGTGCCCGGACTAGCGGGAGGGCCAATGAGCAGTTCTTC
CSARTSGRANEQFF
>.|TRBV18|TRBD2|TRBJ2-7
TGTGCCAGCTCGGGGACTAGCGGGAGCTCCTACGAGCAGTACTTC
CASSGTSGSSYEQYF
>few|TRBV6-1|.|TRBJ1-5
TGTGCCAGCATAGAGTATAGCAATCAGCCCCAGCATTTT
CASIEYSNQPQHF